This entry lists 27 T cell receptor beta chains sequenced from one sample in a study of shared clonotypes between healthy human individuals. The data were produced by immunoSEQ multiplex PCR, yet TCRdb's version contains in-frame clones alone and is incomplete. In the table there are hundreds of thousands of clones, roughly 80% of which are singletons. The sequenced sample was PBMCs. These receptor sequences come from a woman between 40 and 50 years old in good health. Some clones in this sample may be carry-over from other donors' samples.

This rearrangement joins TRBV19 to TRBJ1-2, with D hard to call. The CDR3 has 11 amino acids. Germline values: CDR1 LNHDA, CDR2 SQIVND (reference sequence). V lost 7 bases and J lost 8, with 11 bases in between. CDR3 sequence (DNA): TGTGCCAGTACGGCCGAAGGGGGCTACACCTTC. Translation gives CASTAEGGYTF.

In the case of this clone: Additional DNA sequences in this sample encode the identical CDR3. This chain uses TRBV6-5 with TRBJ1-5; the match to TRBD1 covers 10 bases. Germline V gene data show CDR1 as MNHEY and CDR2 as SVGAGI. Germline trimming cut 4 bases from V and 1 base from J; bases unmatched to any gene: 1. This CDR3 has 15 residues. DNA of the CDR3: TGTGCCAGCAGTTCGACAGGGGGCAGCAATCAGCCCCAGCATTTT. It encodes CASSSTGGSNQPQHF.

This clone has just one count. The chain recombines TRBV19 with TRBJ1-1, with D tentatively TRBD1 (6 bases). The V gene lost 5 bases and the J gene lost 1 base, with 8 bases spanning the gap. The CDR3 totals 13 residues. CDR1 is LNHDA and CDR2 is SQIVND in the germline V gene (reference sequence). The CDR3 here is CASSATGNTEAFF. DNA for the CDR3: TGTGCCAGTAGTGCGACAGGGAACACTGAAGCTTTCTTT.

CDR3 sequence (DNA): TGTGCCAGCAGCACGGGGACAGCGGGGGGACAAGAGACCCAGTACTTC. Its protein is CASSTGTAGGQETQYF. The genes are TRBV7-7 and TRBJ2-5, with 9 nucleotides matching TRBD2. The CDR3 is 16 residues long. Germline V CDR1 and CDR2: SSHAT, FNYEAQ (reference sequence). With V trimmed by 5 bases and J by 2 bases, 9 bases remained unmatched. Supplemented by reference TRBV7-7 and TRBJ2-5, the full variable domain reads GAGVSQSPRYKVTKRGQDVTLRCDPISSHATLYWYQQALGQGPEFLTYFNYEAQPDKSGLPSDRFSAERPEGSISTLTIQRTEQRDSAMYRCASSTGTAGGQETQYFGPGTRLLVL.

This chain connects TRBV29-1 to TRBJ2-1; D is perhaps TRBD2 (5 bases). The CDR3 sequence is 13 residues long. Trimming took off 7 bases at V and 7 bases at J, with 17 bases between the two ends. The V gene's germline CDR1 is SQVTM and CDR2 ANQGSEA. The DNA of the CDR3 is TGCAGCGCCGACAAGGCTAGGAGGAATGAGCAGTTCTTC. It encodes CSADKARRNEQFF.

The chain couples TRBV18 to TRBJ2-5, with TRBD2 matching 9 bases. Germline trimming cut 4 bases from V and 5 bases from J; bases unmatched to any gene: 5. The V gene's germline CDR1 is KGHSH and CDR2 LQKENI. This CDR3 contains 14 residues. The DNA of the CDR3 is TGTGCCAGCTCACTAGCGGGAGAGGTGGAGACCCAGTACTTC. This gives the protein CASSLAGEVETQYF.

This clone occurred a few times. The rearrangement uses TRBV19 and TRBJ2-3, with D maybe TRBD1 (5 bases). The CDR3 sequence is 15 residues long. Looked up from germline, CDR1 is LNHDA and CDR2 is SQIVND (reference sequence). V lost 10 bases to trimming and J lost 5 bases, with 22 bases between them. The CDR3 loop reads CATSPRAPTGDTQYF. The CDR3 nucleotides read TGTGCCACCTCTCCCAGGGCCCCCACAGGAGATACGCAGTATTTT.

This clone was counted once. The rearrangement uses TRBV19 and TRBJ1-1, with D unclear. This CDR3 region has 12 residues. The V and J ends lost 6 bases and 3 bases respectively, with 8 bases between them. The germline CDR1 and CDR2 sequences are LNHDA and SQIVND (reference sequence). CDR3 nucleotide sequence: TGTGCCAGTAGGGGGTCTCACACTGAAGCTTTCTTT. Protein product: CASRGSHTEAFF.

This rearrangement joins TRBV5-1 to TRBJ1-2; perhaps TRBD1 as D (6 bases). Trimming took off 4 bases at V and 2 bases at J, with 12 bases between the two ends. The CDR3 totals 14 residues. The germline CDR1 and CDR2 sequences are SGHRS and YFSETQ. CDR3 bases: TGCGCCAGCAGCGTGGACAGTTTAAACTATGGCTACACCTTC. Translating it yields CASSVDSLNYGYTF.

CDR3 nucleotide sequence: TGTGCCAGCAGTTTAAAGGGGACAGGGGCTTCCTACGAGCAGTACTTC. It encodes CASSLKGTGASYEQYF. The chain employs TRBV27 and TRBJ2-7; 10 positions match TRBD1. J lost 1 base, V lost 2 bases, and 5 bases had no gene match. The CDR3 has 16 residues. The germline V gene encodes CDR1 MNHEY and CDR2 SMNVEV (reference sequence).

This clone was found a few times. The chain is built from TRBV19 and TRBJ1-1, with TRBD1 matching 7 bases. The germline gives CDR1 LNHDA, CDR2 SQIVND (reference sequence). The CDR3 covers 13 residues. The V segment lost 5 bases and the J segment 6 bases; nucleotides outside the gene matches: 6. CDR3 amino acids: CASSVTGWAEAFF. CDR3 sequence (DNA): TGTGCCAGTAGTGTGACAGGGTGGGCTGAAGCTTTCTTT.

This sequence joins TRBV6-5 and TRBJ2-7, with a weak D call TRBD1 (5 bases). Trimming removed 7 bases at V and 1 base at J, with 11 bases between. The CDR3 consists of 13 residues. Germline V CDR1 and CDR2: MNHEY, SVGAGI. The CDR3, as DNA: TGTGCCAGCACCACAAGGGGTTCCTACGAGCAGTACTTC. Translation: CASTTRGSYEQYF.

There are a few counts of this clone. V and J are TRBV2 and TRBJ1-1; tentative D call: TRBD1 (6 bases). Between the trimmed V and J ends, which lost 0 bases and 6 bases, there was a span of 11 bases. CDR1 and CDR2 (germline): SNHLY, FYNNEI. The CDR3 sequence is 14 residues long. CDR3 protein: CASSEAGSGAEAFF. CDR3 in DNA: TGTGCCAGCAGTGAAGCGGGATCAGGGGCTGAAGCTTTCTTT.

The CDR3 DNA reads as TGTGCCAGCAGCATCATCTTAGCGAGCAGTGAGACCCAGTACTTC. Protein: CASSIILASSETQYF. The chain recombines TRBV7-9 with TRBJ2-5; possibly TRBD2 for D (5 bases). The V and J ends lost 5 bases and 5 bases respectively, with 18 bases between them. The length of the CDR3 is 15 residues. The germline CDR1 and CDR2 sequences are SEHNR and FQNEAQ (reference sequence).

The CDR3 DNA follows: TGTGCCAGCGCTGTTGGGGAAGGGGAGTCAGGTTCACCCCTCCACTTT. Its protein product is CASAVGEGESGSPLHF. This chain uses TRBV2 with TRBJ1-6; D may be TRBD1 (5 bases). The CDR3 totals 16 residues. The V and J ends lost 8 bases and 9 bases respectively, with 23 bases between them. Germline V gene lookup returns CDR1 SNHLY and CDR2 FYNNEI.

The chain uses TRBV4-2 and TRBJ2-1; 7 bases are a match to TRBD2. Germline V gene lookup returns CDR1 LGHNA and CDR2 YNFKEQ. V trimming: 4 bases; J trimming: 2 bases; junction bases outside the gene matches: 11. The length of the CDR3 is 17 residues. The CDR3 is CASSRALASSTYNEQFF. The CDR3 nucleotides read TGTGCCAGCAGCCGGGCACTAGCGTCGAGTACCTACAATGAGCAGTTCTTC.

The CDR3 spells CASSLANGNSPLHF. For the CDR3, the DNA is TGTGCCAGCAGCTTGGCCAATGGGAATTCACCCCTCCACTTT. This chain joins TRBV7-2 and TRBJ1-6; no clear D gene. Deletions cut 3 bases from V and 7 bases from J, with 10 bases between. Germline CDR1 is SGHTA and CDR2 is FQGNSA. The length of the CDR3 is 14 residues.

This clone has only a few counts. This rearrangement joins TRBV28 to TRBJ2-6; D uncertain. V lost 7 bases and J lost 0, with 7 bases in between. Germline CDR1 MDHEN, CDR2 SYDVKM. The length of the CDR3 is 14 residues. In DNA form, the CDR3 reads TGTGCCAGCAATCCGGGCTCTGGGGCCAACGTCCTGACTTTC. This gives the protein CASNPGSGANVLTF.

The rearrangement joins TRBV28 to TRBJ1-4, with a tentative D call TRBD1 (5 bases). The germline CDR1 and CDR2 sequences are MDHEN and SYDVKM. The CDR3 spans 16 residues. Deletions cut 5 bases from V and 3 bases from J, with 16 bases between. CDR3 loop: CASSSPRGTSNEKLFF. CDR3 DNA sequence: TGTGCCAGCAGTAGCCCTCGAGGGACGTCTAATGAAAAACTGTTTTTT. The full variable domain, in which reference TRBV28 and TRBJ1-4 provide the parts outside the CDR3, is DVKVTQSSRYLVKRTGEKVFLECVQDMDHENMFWYRQDPGLGLRLIYFSYDVKMKEKGDIPEGYSVSREKKERFSLILESASTNQTSMYLCASSSPRGTSNEKLFFGSGTQLSVL.

About this clone itself: No DNA is shown, since the ends of the CDR3 on it are uncertain; the CDR3 is the one TCRdb lists. The chain joins TRBV27 to TRBJ2-1. CDR1 is MNHEY, CDR2 SMNVEV, per germline (reference sequence). 12 amino acids form the CDR3, both terminal residues included. CDR3 sequence reads: CASSFGAGEQFF.

This chain uses TRBV28 with TRBJ1-2, with a possible D match to TRBD1 (5 bases). Looked up from germline, CDR1 is MDHEN and CDR2 is SYDVKM. V lost 9 bases and J 4 bases, leaving 15 bases between the germline ends. There are 13 residues in the CDR3. CDR3: CASHQGLFYGYTF. CDR3 bases: TGTGCCAGTCACCAGGGCCTGTTCTATGGCTACACCTTC.

V usage is TRBV7-2 and J usage is TRBJ1-1; possible D gene TRBD1, 5 bases. The CDR3 has 11 residues. CDR1 and CDR2 from the germline V gene are SGHTA and FQGNSA. The V end lost 5 bases, the J end lost 6 bases, and 7 bases lay between the germline ends. The CDR3 nucleotides are TGTGCCAGCAGCCTGACAGCTGAAGCTTTCTTT. Translation: CASSLTAEAFF.

The chain has TRBV7-6 and TRBJ2-7; 8 bases match TRBD2. Germline CDR1 and CDR2: SGHVS and FNYEAQ. The CDR3 runs to 15 residues. V dropped 5 bases and J dropped 3; count of bases not matched to a gene: 9. For the CDR3, the DNA is TGTGCCAGCAGCCCCCGGGGGGGGGCGAGCTACGAGCAGTACTTC. Protein product: CASSPRGGASYEQYF.

V and J are TRBV15 and TRBJ1-3; D unresolved. CDR1 LNHNV and CDR2 YYDKDF come from the germline V gene (reference sequence). The CDR3 covers 17 residues. Trimming removed 3 bases from V and 0 bases from J, with 15 bases in between. DNA for the CDR3: TGTGCCACCAGCAGGCCCCCATTAGCCCTCTCTGGAAACACCATATATTTT. This encodes CATSRPPLALSGNTIYF.

The chain recombines TRBV27 with TRBJ2-1, with D possibly TRBD2 on 5 matching bases. The CDR3 runs to 13 residues. With 5 bases removed from V and 8 bases from J, the gap between germline ends came to 13 bases. Per the germline V gene, CDR1 is MNHEY and CDR2 is SMNVEV (reference sequence). CDR3 DNA sequence: TGTGCCAGCAGTGCTACTAGGTTACATGAGCAGTTCTTC. Its protein is CASSATRLHEQFF.

This chain links TRBV7-9 with TRBJ2-1, with TRBD2 matching over 8 bases. Trimming at V came to 7 bases and at J to 9 bases, leaving 11 bases not matched to a gene. This CDR3 has 14 residues. Germline CDR1 SEHNR, CDR2 FQNEAQ (reference sequence). Written as DNA, the CDR3 is TGTGCCAGCACCCCGGGACTAGGTAGCATTGAGCAGTTCTTC. Translated: CASTPGLGSIEQFF.

The chain links TRBV10-2 to TRBJ1-1; D call uncertain. Looked up from germline, CDR1 is WSHSY and CDR2 is SAAADI. Trimming shortened V by 7 bases and J by 1 base, and 10 bases separated the two germline ends. The CDR3 has 13 amino acids. CDR3 sequence reads: CASMELQNTEAFF. CDR3 DNA sequence: TGCGCCAGCATGGAGCTTCAGAACACTGAAGCTTTCTTT.